This TCR beta chain derives from a study of cytomegalovirus exposure and HLA in healthy donors. Background on the study: The 90 to 150 validation repertoires used a platform that matched the one used for the 550 to 800 first-cohort repertoires, as a later analysis reported.

Comments on this clone: As yet, its antigen is unknown.

V lost 3 bases, J lost 2 bases, and 7 bases stayed unmatched. The CDR3 has 17 amino acids. CDR1 LNHDA and CDR2 SQIVND come from the germline V gene (reference sequence). The protocol was immunoSEQ multiplex PCR, while the TCRdb copy is restricted to in-frame clones and leaves out a portion. The data show approximately 180,000 clones, roughly 86% seen once. Study results and limitations: A few chains tied to CMV proved CMV antigen-specific in vitro. Around 160 TCR beta chains were listed as cytomegalovirus-associated. According to a subsequent analysis, TCR clusters identified in the first cohort showed a tendency to co-occur across the roughly 120 validation repertoires.

This sequence joins TRBV19 and TRBJ2-3; 11 bases agree with TRBD2. The origin of this receptor is a man in his late teens or twenties in good health and CMV-seropositive. Input material: PBMCs. CDR3 coding DNA: TGTGCCAGTAGTATTAATCTAGCGGGAGGAAACACAGATACGCAGTATTTT. Protein: CASSINLAGGNTDTQYF. Drawing the rest from reference TRBV19 and TRBJ2-3, the complete variable domain is DGGITQSPKYLFRKEGQNVTLSCEQNLNHDAMYWYRQDPGQGLRLIYYSQIVNDFQKGDIAEGYSVSREKKESFPLTVTSAQKNPTAFYLCASSINLAGGNTDTQYFGPGTRLTVL.